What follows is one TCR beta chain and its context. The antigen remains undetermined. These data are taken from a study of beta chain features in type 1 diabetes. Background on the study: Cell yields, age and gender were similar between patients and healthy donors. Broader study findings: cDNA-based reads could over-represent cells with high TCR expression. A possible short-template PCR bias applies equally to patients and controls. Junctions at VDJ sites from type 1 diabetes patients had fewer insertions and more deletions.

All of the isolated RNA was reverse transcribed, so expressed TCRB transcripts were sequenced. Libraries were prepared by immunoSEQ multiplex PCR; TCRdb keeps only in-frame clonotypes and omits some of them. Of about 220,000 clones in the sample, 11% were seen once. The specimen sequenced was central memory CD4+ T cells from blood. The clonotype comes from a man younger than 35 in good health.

In DNA, the CDR3 is TGTGCCAGCAGCTCCTCCAGCGGATATGAGCAGTTCTTC. Translation: CASSSSSGYEQFF. The chain links TRBV7-3 to TRBJ2-1; maybe TRBD2 (5 bases). CDR1 is SGHTA and CDR2 is FQGTGA in the germline V gene. V was trimmed by 4 bases and J by 8 bases, leaving 12 bases between them. This CDR3 region has 13 residues.